This TCR beta chain originates from a study of cytomegalovirus exposure and HLA in healthy donors. Whole-study findings and limits: Among TCR beta chains of equal frequency, HLA-associated ones were more clonally expanded in a later analysis.

Vbeta (60) and Jbeta (13) primers were used in the PCR. Method: immunoSEQ multiplex PCR; TCRdb's copy keeps in-frame clones and lacks some. Among 99,000 or so clones listed, roughly an eighth were seen once. Comment on this clone: Its antigen remains unidentified.

Per germline, CDR1 MNHNY and CDR2 SVGAGI (reference sequence). This CDR3 has 14 amino acids. The V segment lost 4 bases and the J segment 4 bases; nucleotides outside the gene matches: 6. This TCR came from a middle-aged man in good health and CMV-seropositive. The sample comprised PBMCs. The chain employs TRBV6-6 and TRBJ2-7; TRBD2 matches at 8 bases. The CDR3 region is CASSSSGRGYEQYF. In DNA, the CDR3 is TGTGCCAGCAGTTCCAGCGGGAGAGGGTACGAGCAGTACTTC.